This T cell receptor (beta chain) was sequenced during a study of blood T cells in healthy people across ages. The CDR3 length is 14 residues. The V and J ends lost 0 bases and 8 bases respectively, with 11 bases between them. Germline V lookup: CDR1 LGHDT, CDR2 YNNKEL (reference sequence). PCR was performed a second time for 7 to 11 cycles using a sample-barcoded 5' primer and a J-beta primer mix. Via MiXCR, TCRdb re-called the 5' RACE reads, giving one row per CDR3 protein. The sample records just under 750,000 distinct CDR3 sequences, about 20% being singletons. The study's findings and limits: A roughly linear age-dependent decrease characterized TCR beta diversity per million T cells. Higher naive T cell percentage went strongly together with higher TCR beta diversity.

On this clonotype: What it recognizes is unknown.

Sequencing input: blood. The chain employs TRBV3-1 and TRBJ2-1, with no clear D. This sequence was found in a man between 65 and 79 years old in good health. The CDR3 nucleotides read TGTGCCAGCAGCCAAGATCCGAATTCGGATGAGCAGTTCTTC. Protein product: CASSQDPNSDEQFF.